The source of this T cell receptor (beta chain) is a study of cytomegalovirus exposure and HLA in healthy donors. 60 Vbeta and 13 Jbeta primers were used in PCR. Some clones are missing from TCRdb's copy, which holds only in-frame ones; the method was immunoSEQ multiplex PCR. Here the sample spans tens of thousands of clones, around 10% being singletons. The length of the CDR3 is 14 residues. Germline V CDR1 and CDR2: SGHNT, YYREEE (reference sequence). The ends were cut back, 0 bases at V and 2 bases at J, with 8 bases in the middle. General study results and limits: The authors later linked a missense DCLRE1C variant to TCR beta V- and J-gene trimming. An apparent linkage of common viral pathogens to several of the most significant clusters emerged in a later analysis.

Of note for this clone: What it binds is unknown.

The chain joins TRBV5-4 to TRBJ2-5, with D unclear. This receptor was identified in a man aged 55 to 70 in good health and CMV-seropositive. Sequences were obtained from PBMCs. As DNA, the CDR3 is TGTGCCAGCAGCTTGGCCAAAAATCAAGAGACCCAGTACTTC. Protein product: CASSLAKNQETQYF.